This entry lists 11 T cell receptor beta chains sequenced from one sample in a study of vaccination and CD4 T cells after COVID-19. These TCRs are of unknown antigen specificity. Treatment noted: 10-day PBMC culture with coronavirus spike peptide pools or control peptides (ViraFEST assay). Sequencing of DNA taken from cultured CD4+ T cells relied on the Oncomine TCR Beta short-read assay. MiXCR, applied by TCRdb to the PCR reads, yields one record per CDR3 protein. Here the sample spans about 15,000 distinct CDR3 sequences, 55% to 60% being singletons. The sample comprised CD4+ T cells from blood, cultured in vitro. All receptors derive from a human donor who had recovered from COVID-19.

This sequence joins TRBV5-8 and TRBJ2-7; 10 nucleotides line up with TRBD1. V lost 1 base and J lost 5; bases outside the gene matches: 3. The germline V gene has CDR1 SGHTS and CDR2 YDEGEE. This CDR3 is built from 14 residues. Here the CDR3 DNA reads TGTGCCAGCAGCTTGAGACAGGGGGCCCACGAGCAGTACTTC. Its translation is CASSLRQGAHEQYF.

This clonotype was found a few times. The chain recombines TRBV6-5 with TRBJ2-7; 8 positions match TRBD2. CDR1 is MNHEY, CDR2 SVGAGI, per germline. CDR3 length equals 15 residues. V gave up 4 bases and J gave up 2 bases; unmatched junction bases: 7. CDR3 protein: CASSLLADNTYEQYF. As DNA, the CDR3 is TGTGCCAGCAGTTTACTAGCGGACAATACCTACGAGCAGTACTTC.

The chain combines TRBV6-2 or TRBV6-3 with TRBJ1-2, with unresolved D. V lost 2 bases to trimming and J lost 8 bases, with 12 bases between them. From germline, CDR1 is MNHEY and CDR2 SVGEGT. The CDR3 totals 13 residues. The CDR3 here is CASSYPLGSGYTF. CDR3 nucleotides: TGTGCCAGCAGTTACCCCCTTGGGAGCGGCTACACCTTC.

Only a few counts were recorded for this clonotype. The chain carries TRBV2 and TRBJ2-3; 14 bases match TRBD2. The CDR3 totals 16 residues. Trimming cost V 6 bases and J 2 bases; bases outside gene matches: 4. Per germline, CDR1 SNHLY and CDR2 FYNNEI. CDR3 coding DNA: TGTGCCAGCAGGAGGGGACTAGCGGGAGCCACAGATACGCAGTATTTT. The encoded protein is CASRRGLAGATDTQYF.

The chain couples TRBV7-9 to TRBJ2-5; D not resolved. The CDR3 runs to 11 residues. The germline V gene has CDR1 SEHNR and CDR2 FQNEAQ (reference sequence). Trimming took off 0 bases at V and 4 bases at J, with 0 bases between the two ends. The CDR3 nucleotides read TGTGCCAGCAGCTTAGCAGAGACCCAGTACTTC. This gives the protein CASSLAETQYF.

This clonotype is medium-sized in the sample. The rearrangement uses TRBV15 and TRBJ1-5; possibly TRBD1 for D (6 bases). The CDR3 has 12 residues. Trimming removed 6 bases from V and 7 bases from J, with 10 bases in between. Germline lookup yields CDR1 LNHNV and CDR2 YYDKDF (reference sequence). CDR3 bases: TGTGCCACCAGTCCCAGGGGACAGCCCCAGCATTTT. Its protein product is CATSPRGQPQHF.

The rearrangement links TRBV27 to TRBJ1-5; 9 nucleotides line up with TRBD1. The CDR3 contains 16 residues. CDR1 is MNHEY and CDR2 is SMNVEV in the germline V gene (reference sequence). Trimming removed 5 bases from V and 6 bases from J; junction bases left unmatched: 11. CDR3 region: CASSPLTGGLGQPQHF. For the CDR3, the DNA is TGTGCCAGCAGTCCACTTACAGGGGGCTTAGGTCAGCCCCAGCATTTT.

This chain connects TRBV28 to TRBJ2-7, with 9 bases identical to TRBD1. CDR3 length: 13 amino acids. From germline, CDR1 is MDHEN and CDR2 SYDVKM. Trimming took 5 bases from V and 6 from J; bases not matched to a gene: 5. The CDR3 nucleotides read TGTGCCAGCAGTCGGCAGGACAGGGGCGAGCAGTACTTC. As protein: CASSRQDRGEQYF. The whole variable domain, remainder taken from reference TRBV28 and TRBJ2-7, is DVKVTQSSRYLVKRTGEKVFLECVQDMDHENMFWYRQDPGLGLRLIYFSYDVKMKEKGDIPEGYSVSREKKERFSLILESASTNQTSMYLCASSRQDRGEQYFGPGTRLTVT.

J is TRBJ1-1 and V is TRBV10-2; D is undetermined. The CDR3 is 14 residues long. CDR1 and CDR2 from the germline V gene are WSHSY and SAAADI. Trimming took 3 bases from V and 2 from J, leaving 10 bases between them. The CDR3 sequence is CASSERYSNTEAFF. CDR3 sequence (DNA): TGCGCCAGCAGTGAACGGTACTCAAACACTGAAGCTTTCTTT.

The chain has TRBV7-8 and TRBJ2-5, with D possibly being TRBD2 (7 bases). V lost 1 base and J lost 5, with 17 bases in between. This CDR3 is built from 16 residues. Germline-derived CDR1 and CDR2 are SGHVS and FQNEAQ. The CDR3 coding sequence is TGTGCCAGCAGCTTAGAAGGGGGGGCGCGATTGGAGACCCAGTACTTC. Protein: CASSLEGGARLETQYF.

This chain links TRBV20-1 with TRBJ2-3, with TRBD2 identical over 8 bases. With V trimmed by 0 bases and J by 5 bases, 4 bases remained unmatched. Germline V gives CDR1 DFQATT, CDR2 SNEGSKA (reference sequence). The CDR3 length is 14 residues. This chain's CDR3 is CSAREAGGVDTQYF. The CDR3 nucleotides are TGCAGTGCTAGAGAGGCGGGAGGAGTAGATACGCAGTATTTT.